The text below deals with one T cell receptor (beta chain). Its antigen is currently unknown. The CDR3 runs to 15 residues. Germline V gives CDR1 MNHNS, CDR2 SASEGT. The V and J ends lost 3 bases and 0 bases respectively, with 12 bases between them. Measured with immunoSEQ multiplex PCR; TCRdb has only the in-frame clones, and not every one. The data show 440,000 or so clones, about 92% seen once. As for treatment: about 20 received Ad26.COV2.S at low or high dose, single or two shots; roughly five received placebo; per-sample allocation not given. Day 63 following the first vaccine or placebo injection was when the samples were taken. These data come from a study of Ad26.COV2.S vaccination and SARS-CoV-2 variants. About the research overall: Sample donor was a member of the COV1001 Ad26.COV2.S trial arm. Ad26.COV2.S was injected intramuscularly once or twice, 56 days apart. Whole-study findings and limits: Marked by substantial breadth, spike-specific CD8+ and CD4+ T cell responses were reportedly seen after vaccination. Estimates derived from TCR breadth and depth analyses may have underestimated total T cell responses.

The chain has TRBV6-1 and TRBJ2-7; D could derive from TRBD1 or TRBD2 (5 bases each). This sample comprised peripheral blood, obtained in a trial of Ad26.COV2.S vaccine versus placebo. The sequence derives from a person between 18 and 65 years old who received the Ad26.COV2.S COVID-19 vaccine or a placebo. CDR3 region: CASSEEAGYSYEQYF. The CDR3 coding sequence is TGTGCCAGCAGTGAGGAGGCAGGGTACTCCTACGAGCAGTACTTC.